This entry lists 30 T cell receptor beta chains sequenced from one sample in a study of blood T cell repertoires in COVID-19 (dated by TCRdb to the early 2020s). Preparation of the library involved the immunoSEQ multiplex PCR assay. Entries here come from immuneACCESS through TCRdb and include only in-frame sequences with V and J called. Some clones fail to appear in such tables; in the studies checked, an unresolved V gene covers under half of the shortfall, and the cause of the remainder is unknown. Counted in this sample were 14,000 to 15,000 clones; 70% to 90% of them appeared once. The ten largest clones take up 17% of the sample. Sequenced sample: peripheral blood. These receptors originate from a human donor in a cohort sampled during active COVID-19.

The V and J genes are TRBV2 and TRBJ2-6; maybe TRBD1 (6 bases). Trimming shortened V by 6 bases and J by 4 bases, and 19 bases separated the two germline ends. CDR1 SNHLY and CDR2 FYNNEI come from the germline V gene. This CDR3 is built from 17 residues. The CDR3 sequence is CASRRPGAGSGANVLTF. Here the CDR3 DNA reads TGTGCCAGCAGACGACCAGGGGCAGGCTCAGGGGCCAACGTCCTGACTTTC.

This clone was observed a single time. J is TRBJ1-1 and V is TRBV6-5, with 7 bases fitting TRBD1. The CDR3 totals 14 residues. Unmatched junction bases numbered 8, after V lost 6 bases and J lost 4 bases. Looked up from germline, CDR1 is MNHEY and CDR2 is SVGAGI. DNA for the CDR3: TGTGCCAGCAGAAAGACAGGGTTTGCCACTGAAGCTTTCTTT. Its translation: CASRKTGFATEAFF.

The V call is TRBV7-2, the J call TRBJ2-7; D gene unclear. Germline loops: CDR1 SGHTA, CDR2 FQGNSA. The CDR3 loop spans 14 amino acids. V lost 5 bases, J lost 2 bases, and 13 bases lay in between. CDR3 in amino acids: CASSKQSYTYEQYF. DNA of the CDR3: TGTGCCAGCAGCAAACAGAGTTATACCTACGAGCAGTACTTC.

The chain carries TRBV7-3 and TRBJ2-2, with D maybe TRBD1 (5 bases). There are 14 residues in the CDR3. Trimming cost V 6 bases and J 2 bases, with 10 bases left between them. Germline CDR1 and CDR2: SGHTA and FQGTGA. The CDR3 loop is CASSPDSNTGELFF. CDR3 DNA: TGTGCCAGCAGTCCCGACAGTAACACCGGGGAGCTGTTTTTT. Based on the CDR3 plus reference TRBV7-3 and TRBJ2-2, the full variable domain is GAGVSQTPSNKVTEKGKYVELRCDPISGHTALYWYRQSLGQGPEFLIYFQGTGAADDSGLPNDRFFAVRPEGSVSTLKIQRTERGDSAVYLCASSPDSNTGELFFGEGSRLTVL.

The chain has TRBV13 and TRBJ2-5; possibly TRBD2 for D (5 bases). Germline CDR1 reads PRHDT; CDR2 reads FYEKMQ (reference sequence). Trimming stripped 2 bases from V and 5 bases from J, with 18 bases between. The CDR3 is 16 amino acids. For the CDR3, the DNA is TGTGCCAGCAGCTTAATCTCGAGGTCGGGATGGGAGACCCAGTACTTC. Translation: CASSLISRSGWETQYF.

The chain recombines TRBV11-1 with TRBJ2-1; 10 positions match TRBD2. The germline CDR1 and CDR2 sequences are SGHAT and FQDESV (reference sequence). This CDR3 has 16 amino acids. Germline trimming cut 6 bases from V and 6 bases from J; bases unmatched to any gene: 11. CDR3 nucleotides: TGTGCCAGCAGTACCAAGCCTAGCGGGGGCGGCAATGAGCAGTTCTTC. It yields the protein CASSTKPSGGGNEQFF.

This clone occurred once. The J gene is TRBJ1-2, the V gene TRBV12-3 or TRBV12-4; no reliable D call. V dropped 3 bases and J dropped 2 bases, with 7 bases sitting between them. The CDR3 extends over 13 amino acids. CDR3 bases: TGTGCCAGCAGTTTCGGGGTGAACTATGGCTACACCTTC. Translation: CASSFGVNYGYTF.

This clone was seen just once. The chain couples TRBV2 to TRBJ1-2; D not certain. The CDR3 runs to 12 residues. V was shortened by 3 bases and J by 8 bases, with 10 bases between the two germline ends. The germline V gene has CDR1 SNHLY and CDR2 FYNNEI. The CDR3 region has the DNA TGTGCCAGCAGTGAGCAGGCCTTCGGCTACACCTTC. Translation gives CASSEQAFGYTF.

This rearrangement joins TRBV2 to TRBJ1-1; 11 bases match TRBD1. The ends lost 7 bases at V and 3 bases at J; junction bases unmatched: 1. This CDR3 contains 13 residues. Per germline, CDR1 SNHLY and CDR2 FYNNEI. As DNA, the CDR3 is TGTGCCAGCAAGGACAGGGGGCACACTGAAGCTTTCTTT. This sequence encodes CASKDRGHTEAFF.

This clone was counted a few times. The chain uses TRBV5-1 and TRBJ2-5, with D perhaps TRBD1 (5 bases). Trimming took off 1 base at V and 5 bases at J, with 9 bases between the two ends. The CDR3 loop spans 13 amino acids. Germline V CDR1 and CDR2: SGHRS, YFSETQ. The CDR3 loop reads CASSLLAGETQYF. The CDR3 nucleotides read TGCGCCAGCAGCTTGTTAGCAGGGGAGACCCAGTACTTC.

The count of this clone is one. The chain employs TRBV2 and TRBJ2-7; D ambiguous. The V end was cut by 2 bases, the J end by 4 bases, with 9 bases between. Germline loops: CDR1 SNHLY, CDR2 FYNNEI. This CDR3 has 13 amino acids. For the CDR3, the DNA is TGTGCCAGCAGTGAATTTGCGGCTTACGAGCAGTACTTC. Amino acid sequence: CASSEFAAYEQYF.

The genes are TRBV5-5 and TRBJ1-1, with 9 nucleotides matching TRBD1. CDR1 is SGHKS and CDR2 is YYEKEE in the germline V gene (reference sequence). The V segment lost 3 bases and the J segment 3 bases; nucleotides outside the gene matches: 6. This CDR3 is 15 amino acids long. The CDR3 is CASSSPGQGDTEAFF. CDR3 coding DNA: TGTGCCAGCAGCTCACCGGGACAGGGAGACACTGAAGCTTTCTTT. The full variable domain, completed using reference TRBV5-5 and TRBJ1-1, is DAGVTQSPTHLIKTRGQQVTLRCSPISGHKSVSWYQQVLGQGPQFIFQYYEKEERGRGNFPDRFSARQFPNYSSELNVNALLLGDSALYLCASSSPGQGDTEAFFGQGTRLTVV.

The table lists this clone with a few counts. The chain has TRBV19 and TRBJ1-5, with D possibly matching TRBD1 (6 bases). This CDR3 comprises 14 residues. V dropped 3 bases and J dropped 4 bases, with 10 bases sitting between them. Germline V gene sequence: CDR1 LNHDA, CDR2 SQIVND (reference sequence). The chain's CDR3 is CASSIWGLNQPQHF. The CDR3, as DNA: TGTGCCAGTAGTATTTGGGGGCTGAATCAGCCCCAGCATTTT. The whole variable domain, remainder taken from reference TRBV19 and TRBJ1-5, is DGGITQSPKYLFRKEGQNVTLSCEQNLNHDAMYWYRQDPGQGLRLIYYSQIVNDFQKGDIAEGYSVSREKKESFPLTVTSAQKNPTAFYLCASSIWGLNQPQHFGDGTRLSIL.

This chain connects TRBV20-1 to TRBJ2-6; D call uncertain. CDR1 is DFQATT and CDR2 is SNEGSKA in the germline V gene (reference sequence). V lost 3 bases and J 0 bases, leaving 9 bases between the germline ends. The CDR3 runs to 15 residues. The CDR3 sequence is CSASMRSSGANVLTF. The CDR3 region has the DNA TGCAGTGCTAGTATGCGGTCCTCTGGGGCCAACGTCCTGACTTTC.

The rearrangement joins TRBV18 to TRBJ1-6; TRBD1 might be the D (6 bases). CDR3 length equals 15 residues. Germline V gene sequence: CDR1 KGHSH, CDR2 LQKENI. The V end lost 6 bases, the J end lost 8 bases, and 17 bases lay between the germline ends. The CDR3 DNA sequence: TGTGCCAGCTCTGTTATACAGGGCGAGGATTCACCCCTCCACTTT. Its translation is CASSVIQGEDSPLHF.

This clone was detected once. The chain is built from TRBV18 and TRBJ1-4; TRBD1 matches at 8 bases. J lost 7 bases, V lost 3 bases, and 1 base had no gene match. There are 13 residues in the CDR3. CDR1 and CDR2 (germline): KGHSH, LQKENI. This chain's CDR3 is CASSPDRAEKLFF. CDR3 sequence (DNA): TGTGCCAGCTCACCGGACAGGGCTGAAAAACTGTTTTTT. Complete variable domain (other parts from reference TRBV18 and TRBJ1-4): NAGVMQNPRHLVRRRGQEARLRCSPMKGHSHVYWYRQLPEEGLKFMVYLQKENIIDESGMPKERFSAEFPKEGPSILRIQQVVRGDSAAYFCASSPDRAEKLFFGSGTQLSVL.

V usage is TRBV5-4 and J usage is TRBJ1-1, with 8 bases matching TRBD1. The germline V gene encodes CDR1 SGHNT and CDR2 YYREEE (reference sequence). The CDR3 covers 14 residues. Trimming at V came to 2 bases and at J to 4 bases, leaving 4 bases not matched to a gene. In DNA, the CDR3 is TGTGCCAGCAGCTTCAGGGGGCTAGGCACTGAAGCTTTCTTT. Residues: CASSFRGLGTEAFF.

The chain is built from TRBV7-3 and TRBJ2-1; D uncertain. Trimming pared 5 bases from V and 9 bases from J, leaving 11 bases between. The CDR3 contains 12 residues. Germline CDR1 reads SGHTA; CDR2 reads FQGTGA. Written as DNA, the CDR3 is TGTGCCAGCAGCCCACCATCGGGTGAGCAGTTCTTC. This sequence encodes CASSPPSGEQFF. The full variable domain, in which reference TRBV7-3 and TRBJ2-1 provide the parts outside the CDR3, is GAGVSQTPSNKVTEKGKYVELRCDPISGHTALYWYRQSLGQGPEFLIYFQGTGAADDSGLPNDRFFAVRPEGSVSTLKIQRTERGDSAVYLCASSPPSGEQFFGPGTRLTVL.

The chain carries TRBV7-2 and TRBJ1-1; 7 bases are shared with TRBD1. The CDR3 is made up of 14 amino acids. Trimming took 6 bases from V and 1 from J; bases not matched to a gene: 5. Germline CDR1 and CDR2: SGHTA and FQGNSA. The CDR3 nucleotides read TGTGCCAGCAGAGGAAACAGGGGGAACACTGAAGCTTTCTTT. It encodes CASRGNRGNTEAFF.

This rearrangement joins TRBV7-9 to TRBJ2-7, with 7 bases that match TRBD1. Germline-derived CDR1 and CDR2 are SEHNR and FQNEAQ (reference sequence). The CDR3 length is 14 residues. The CDR3 loop reads CFIASDRAAYEQYF. The CDR3 DNA is TGTTTTATCGCGTCCGACAGGGCCGCCTACGAGCAGTACTTC.

The gene calls are TRBV7-3 and TRBJ1-1, with D unclear. Germline V gene sequence: CDR1 SGHTA, CDR2 FQGTGA. CDR3 length equals 16 residues. The V and J ends lost 2 bases and 4 bases respectively, with 17 bases between them. DNA for the CDR3: TGTGCCAGCAGCTTATCTGGGCCGGGATCGGGCACTGAAGCTTTCTTT. It encodes CASSLSGPGSGTEAFF.

The gene calls are TRBV2 and TRBJ2-1; D is uncertain. Trimming pared 7 bases from V and 4 bases from J, leaving 14 bases between. The germline gives CDR1 SNHLY, CDR2 FYNNEI. The CDR3 contains 14 residues. The CDR3 coding sequence is TGTGCCAGCACCGATACACCAAAGTACAATGAGCAGTTCTTC. This codes for CASTDTPKYNEQFF.

The chain carries TRBV7-9 and TRBJ1-1; D gene uncertain. Trimming shortened V by 2 bases and J by 9 bases, and 13 bases separated the two germline ends. Per the germline V gene, CDR1 is SEHNR and CDR2 is FQNEAQ (reference sequence). The CDR3 is made up of 13 amino acids. The DNA for the CDR3 is TGTGCCAGCAGCTTATCCCAGGTTGAAAAAGCTTTCTTT. Its translation: CASSLSQVEKAFF.

The chain couples TRBV6-2 or TRBV6-3 to TRBJ1-4, with a possible D match to TRBD1 (6 bases). Germline V gene sequence: CDR1 MNHEY, CDR2 SVGEGT. The CDR3 extends over 16 amino acids. The V end lost 2 bases, the J end lost 0 bases, and 10 bases lay between the germline ends. The CDR3 DNA reads as TGTGCCAGCAGTTACGGGGGCAGTGCAACTAATGAAAAACTGTTTTTT. Its translation is CASSYGGSATNEKLFF.

CDR3 nucleotide sequence: TGTGCCAGCAGCAACCCGTACAGGGGGCGCGGGGAAACTGAAGCTTTCTTT. Translating it yields CASSNPYRGRGETEAFF. The V and J genes are TRBV3-1 (or the pseudogene TRBV3-2) and TRBJ1-1; 9 nucleotides agree with TRBD1. CDR3 length: 17 residues. The germline gives CDR1 LGHDT, CDR2 YNNKEL (reference sequence). Germline trimming cut 5 bases from V and 5 bases from J; bases unmatched to any gene: 15.

CDR3 bases: TGTGCCAGCAGCCCCCTGCTAGCCCACCAAGAGACCCAGTACTTC. It codes for CASSPLLAHQETQYF. The rearrangement uses TRBV3-1 (or the pseudogene TRBV3-2) and TRBJ2-5; tentatively, D is TRBD2 (5 bases). Germline CDR1 LGHDT, CDR2 YNNKEL (reference sequence). This CDR3 has 15 amino acids. Trimming took off 4 bases at V and 0 bases at J, with 12 bases between the two ends.

V usage is TRBV7-2 and J usage is TRBJ2-1; TRBD1 agrees at 9 bases. The length of the CDR3 is 16 residues. The ends lost 6 bases at V and 1 base at J; junction bases unmatched: 7. From germline, CDR1 is SGHTA and CDR2 FQGNSA. The CDR3 here is CASRDRTGASYNEQFF. CDR3 in DNA: TGTGCCAGCAGGGATCGGACAGGGGCGTCCTACAATGAGCAGTTCTTC.

The gene calls are TRBV25-1 and TRBJ1-2, with 10 bases fitting TRBD1. Looked up from germline, CDR1 is MGHDK and CDR2 is SYGVNS. Trimming took 5 bases from V and 8 from J; bases not matched to a gene: 11. This CDR3 has 15 residues. CDR3 sequence (DNA): TGTGCCAGCAGTTCCCCCGGGACAGGGGCGGAGGGCTACACCTTC. Translated, it gives CASSSPGTGAEGYTF.

The chain couples TRBV9 to TRBJ2-1, with 8 bases fitting TRBD1. The junction had 17 bases not matched to a gene; V was cut back by 3 bases and J by 6 bases. Germline-derived CDR1 and CDR2 are SGDLS and YYNGEE. The CDR3 is 18 residues long. The CDR3 sequence is CASSDDPAQDRASNEQFF. The CDR3 region has the DNA TGTGCCAGCAGCGATGACCCGGCCCAGGACAGGGCATCCAATGAGCAGTTCTTC.

In this sample, this clone turned up once. The chain uses TRBV5-6 and TRBJ2-1, with 7 bases aligning to TRBD1. The CDR3 runs 15 residues. V lost 4 bases and J lost 6; bases outside the gene matches: 10. Germline values: CDR1 SGHDT, CDR2 YYEEEE. The CDR3 DNA reads TGTGCCAGCAGCCTCAGGGGGAGACTTCCCAATGAGCAGTTCTTC. The encoded protein is CASSLRGRLPNEQFF.